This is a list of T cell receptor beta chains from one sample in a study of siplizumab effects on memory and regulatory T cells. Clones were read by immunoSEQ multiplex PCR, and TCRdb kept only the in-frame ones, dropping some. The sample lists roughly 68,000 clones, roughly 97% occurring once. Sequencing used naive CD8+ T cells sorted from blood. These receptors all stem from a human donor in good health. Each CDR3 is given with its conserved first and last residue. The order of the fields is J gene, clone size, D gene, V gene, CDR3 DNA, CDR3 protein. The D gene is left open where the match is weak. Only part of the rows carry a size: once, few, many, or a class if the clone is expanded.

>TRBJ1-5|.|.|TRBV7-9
TGTGCCAGCAGCTTAGCGCTGGGGAGGGGGGCCGTTCAGCCCCAGCATTTT
CASSLALGRGAVQPQHF
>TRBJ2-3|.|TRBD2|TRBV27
TGTGCCAGCCGGGAATCGGGGGGTAGCACAGATACGCAGTATTTT
CASRESGGSTDTQYF
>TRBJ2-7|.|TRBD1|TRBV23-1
TGCGCCAGCACTGAAACCGGGACAGGCCAGGGAACCTACGAGCAGTACTTC
CASTETGTGQGTYEQYF
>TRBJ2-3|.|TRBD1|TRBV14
TGTGCCAGCAGCACACAACAGGGGGCCACAGATACGCAGTATTTT
CASSTQQGATDTQYF
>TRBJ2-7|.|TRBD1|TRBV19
TGTGCCACGAGACAGGGAGAGCCCTACGAGCAGTACTTC
CATRQGEPYEQYF
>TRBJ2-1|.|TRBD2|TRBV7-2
TGTGCCAGCAGCCTAATGGCTAGCGGGGGGGTTGAGCAGTTCTTC
CASSLMASGGVEQFF
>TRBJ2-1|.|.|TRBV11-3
TGTGCCAGCAGCTTAGAGGGGGGTGATTCCTACAATGAGCAGTTCTTC
CASSLEGGDSYNEQFF
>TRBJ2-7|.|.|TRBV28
TGTGCCAGCAGTCCCCTTGGAGGGGCCGAGCAGTACTTC
CASSPLGGAEQYF
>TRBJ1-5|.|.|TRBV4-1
TGCGCCAGCAGCCAAGGACTAGACAATCAGCCCCAGCATTTT
CASSQGLDNQPQHF
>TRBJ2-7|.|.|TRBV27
TGTGCCAGCAGGTTAAACTCCGCCTACGAGCAGTACTTC
CASRLNSAYEQYF
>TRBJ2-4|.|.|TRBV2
TGTGCCAGCAGTGAAGACCTCTCAAACATTCAGTACTTC
CASSEDLSNIQYF
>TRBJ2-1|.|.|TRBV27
TGTGCCAGCAGTTTAAGGCAGGGGACCCACAATGAGCAGTTCTTC
CASSLRQGTHNEQFF
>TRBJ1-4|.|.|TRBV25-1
TGTGCCAGCAGTGACTGGGACGCTGAAAAACTGTTTTTT
CASSDWDAEKLFF
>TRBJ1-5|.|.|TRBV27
TGTGCCAGCAGTTTGCAGGGAGGGAACCAGCCCCAGCATTTT
CASSLQGGNQPQHF
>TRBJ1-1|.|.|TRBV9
TGTGCCAGCAGCCCCACCGGGACATGGGGCACTGAAGCTTTCTTT
CASSPTGTWGTEAFF
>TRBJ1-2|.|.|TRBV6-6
TGTGCCAGCAGTTATTCTCCGACAGCCTGGGGCTACACCTTC
CASSYSPTAWGYTF
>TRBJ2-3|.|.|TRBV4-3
TGCGCCAGCAGCCAAGGTGGTGGGGGGAGCACAGATACGCAGTATTTT
CASSQGGGGSTDTQYF
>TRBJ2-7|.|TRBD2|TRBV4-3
TGCGCCAGCAGCCAAGTGGGTACTAGCGGGGGGCTCGCCTACGAGCAGTACTTC
CASSQVGTSGGLAYEQYF
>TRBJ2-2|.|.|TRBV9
TGTGCCAGCAGCGTAGATCGCACCACGAACACCGGGGAGCTGTTTTTT
CASSVDRTTNTGELFF
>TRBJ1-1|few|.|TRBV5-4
TGTGCCAGCAGAGGGACCGATGAAGCTTTCTTT
CASRGTDEAFF
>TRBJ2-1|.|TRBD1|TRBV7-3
TGTGCCAGCAGTCCCACGACGGGACAGCACAATGAGCAGTTCTTC
CASSPTTGQHNEQFF
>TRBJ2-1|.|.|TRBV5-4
TGTGCCAGCAGCTTGGTGGGGACCTACAATGAGCAGTTCTTC
CASSLVGTYNEQFF
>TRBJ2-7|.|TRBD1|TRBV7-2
TGTGCCAGCAGCTCCGGACAGGGATCCTACGAGCAGTACTTC
CASSSGQGSYEQYF
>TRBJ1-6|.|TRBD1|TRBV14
TGTGCCAGCAGCCAAGGGGGACAGGGAGGCAATTCACCCCTCCACTTT
CASSQGGQGGNSPLHF
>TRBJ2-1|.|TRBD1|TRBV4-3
TGCGCCAGCAGCCAAGATGAGGCAGGGGGCTATGAGCAGTTCTTC
CASSQDEAGGYEQFF
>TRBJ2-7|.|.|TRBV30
TGTGCCTGGAGTTCCACAGGTACCTACGAGCAGTACTTC
CAWSSTGTYEQYF
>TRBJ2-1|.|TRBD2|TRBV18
TGTGCCAGCTCACCACCGGGGGGGACGGGGAACAATGAGCAGTTCTTC
CASSPPGGTGNNEQFF